Given below is one TCR beta chain in context. Its specificity is unknown. A single record per CDR3 protein comes from TCRdb applying MiXCR to the 5' RACE reads. The sample includes tens of thousands of distinct CDR3 sequences, over 9.5% of them seen just once. The time point here: sample taken at primary tumor resection. Extraction of whole RNA from tumor, nontumor lung or frozen PBMC preceded unsorted sequencing. Samples came from 70 to 80 TRACERx patients with untreated early-stage lung cancer. The entry originates in a study of spatial heterogeneity in lung cancer. In the study overall: Across the raw uncorrected reads, a unique TCR and UMI combination was observed, on average, more than ten times. Whole-study findings and limits: Blood contained ubiquitous expanded tumor TCRs more at resection than at follow-up.

This TCR was recovered from a male donor with early-stage non-small cell lung cancer. The sample consisted of PBMCs, taken at surgery.

The CDR3 spells CASSATPSYEQYF. The CDR3 DNA follows: TGTGCCAGCAGTGCGACACCCTCCTACGAGCAGTACTTC. The J gene is TRBJ2-7, the V gene TRBV6-1; the D is unclear. Germline values: CDR1 MNHNS, CDR2 SASEGT. V shed 4 bases and J shed 0 bases, with 7 bases lying between them. This CDR3 comprises 13 residues.